The rows below give T cell receptor beta chains drawn from one sample of a study of graft-versus-host responses after intestinal transplantation. These receptors have no identified antigens. Measured with immunoSEQ multiplex PCR; TCRdb has only the in-frame clones, and not every one. The repertoire holds more than 90,000 clones, with 85% to 95% as singletons. The material sequenced was unstimulated CD8+ T cells sorted from spleen or lymph node cells, taken before transplant. The receptors stem from a human donor who was the organ donor for an intestinal transplant. Each CDR3 is given with its conserved first and last residue. D genes are given only for firm matches. Clone size is not always given. Where it is, it says once, few, many or a class for expanded clones.

TRBJ2-7	-	TRBD2	TRBV5-8	TGTGCCAGCAGCTTAGGACTAGCGGGCGCCTACGAGCAGTACTTC	CASSLGLAGAYEQYF
TRBJ2-1	-	-	TRBV6-6	TGTGCCAGCAGTTACTCTAACAGGGTCCCCTACAATGAGCAGTTCTTC	CASSYSNRVPYNEQFF
TRBJ2-3	-	TRBD2	TRBV7-2	TGTGCCAGCAGCTTAGTGGCTAGCGGGAGGGTTTATAGCACAGATACGCAGTATTTT	CASSLVASGRVYSTDTQYF
TRBJ2-1	-	-	TRBV4-1	TGCGCCAGCAGCCAGTACGACTCCTCCTCCTACAATGAGCAGTTCTTC	CASSQYDSSSYNEQFF
TRBJ1-2	-	-	TRBV6-5	TGTGCCAGCCGTGTAACTTGGGGCTACACCTTC	CASRVTWGYTF
TRBJ2-7	-	-	TRBV21-1	TGTGCCAGCAATTACAGGGGGACCGAGCAGTACTTC	CASNYRGTEQYF
TRBJ2-1	-	-	TRBV10-3	TGTGCCATCAGCTCTACTGGCGGGGTCTACAATGAGCAGTTCTTC	CAISSTGGVYNEQFF
TRBJ2-7	once	-	TRBV5-4	TGTGCCAGCAGCTTAGGAGGGTTCTACGAGCAGTACTTC	CASSLGGFYEQYF
TRBJ2-5	-	-	TRBV29-1	TGCAGCGTGGGAAAAGAGACCCAGTACTTC	CSVGKETQYF
TRBJ1-2	-	-	TRBV7-9	TGTGCCAGCAGCAGAACTCCCGGCGGGATCGACTATGGCTACACCTTC	CASSRTPGGIDYGYTF
TRBJ2-7	-	-	TRBV7-6	TGTGCCAGCAGTCCTGGGGGGGGGCACGAGCAGTACTTC	CASSPGGGHEQYF
TRBJ2-7	-	TRBD1	TRBV5-8	TGTGCCAGCAGCCTAGGGACAGGGGGACTCTACGAGCAGTACTTC	CASSLGTGGLYEQYF
TRBJ2-7	-	-	TRBV6-5	TGTGCCAGCAACGGATTCTCCTACGAGCAGTACTTC	CASNGFSYEQYF
TRBJ2-1	-	TRBD1	TRBV7-8	TGTGCCAGCAGCGTCAACACAGGGGCCCTCTACAATGAGCAGTTCTTC	CASSVNTGALYNEQFF
TRBJ2-3	-	-	TRBV4-3	TGCGCCAGCAGCCAAGGCGGCCAGGGACTCGTCACAGATACGCAGTATTTT	CASSQGGQGLVTDTQYF
TRBJ2-1	-	TRBD2	TRBV15	TGTGCCACCAGCAGTATCCCCGGGACTAGCGAAGTCTTC	CATSSIPGTSEVF
TRBJ2-5	-	-	TRBV7-6	TGTGCCAGCAGCCACGGGACCTTATACTTC	CASSHGTLYF
TRBJ2-3	-	TRBD2	TRBV7-9	TGTGCCAGCAGCTTCCTTGCGGGAGCTACAGATACGCAGTATTTT	CASSFLAGATDTQYF
TRBJ2-3	-	-	TRBV13	TGTGCCAGCAGTCTGGGGCCAGATACGCAGTATTTT	CASSLGPDTQYF
TRBJ2-1	-	TRBD1	TRBV6-5	TGTGCCAGCACCGGGACAGCAGACAATGAGCAGTTCTTC	CASTGTADNEQFF
TRBJ2-5	-	TRBD1	TRBV5-1	TGCGCCAGCACTTCGGACAGGGGGCTAGGAGAGACCCAGTACTTC	CASTSDRGLGETQYF
TRBJ2-7	-	TRBD2	TRBV5-1	TGCGCCAGCAGCTTGGTATCCCTAGCGGGAGCCTACGAGCAGTACTTC	CASSLVSLAGAYEQYF
TRBJ2-7	-	TRBD2	TRBV6-1	TGTGCCAGCAGTGAAGGTAGCGGGAGGTCCTACGAGCAGTACTTC	CASSEGSGRSYEQYF